The 4 T cell receptor beta chains given below trace back to one sample, sequenced in a study of control samples from healthy donors and cancer patients. Profiling relied on immunoSEQ multiplex PCR, and the TCRdb table lists in-frame clones only, not all of them. The sample has around 100,000 clones, about 87% seen once; the top ten hold under 15%. Sequencing was done on a sample of blood. All receptors derive from a woman in her 70s in good health.

This rearrangement joins TRBV19 to TRBJ2-2; TRBD2 matches at 8 bases. In germline, CDR1 is LNHDA, CDR2 SQIVND (reference sequence). This CDR3 contains 15 residues. V lost 3 bases, J lost 3 bases, and 3 bases stayed unmatched. DNA of the CDR3: TGTGCCAGTAGTATCAGGACTAGCCACACCGGGGAGCTGTTTTTT. Amino acid sequence: CASSIRTSHTGELFF. The full variable domain, with the rest looked up from reference TRBV19 and TRBJ2-2, is DGGITQSPKYLFRKEGQNVTLSCEQNLNHDAMYWYRQDPGQGLRLIYYSQIVNDFQKGDIAEGYSVSREKKESFPLTVTSAQKNPTAFYLCASSIRTSHTGELFFGEGSRLTVL.

The CDR3 reads CASSEGQGASYGYTF. The DNA for the CDR3 is TGTGCCAGTAGTGAAGGACAGGGGGCATCCTATGGCTACACCTTC. This sequence joins TRBV19 and TRBJ1-2; 11 bases line up with TRBD1. V lost 5 bases and J lost 4; bases outside the gene matches: 6. The CDR3 totals 15 residues. Germline assignment: CDR1 LNHDA and CDR2 SQIVND (reference sequence).

With respect to this clone: The same CDR3 is also encoded by other DNA sequences in this sample. The chain has TRBV12-3 or TRBV12-4 and TRBJ1-2; TRBD1 is a possible D gene (6 bases). This CDR3 is 13 amino acids long. V lost 6 bases and J 2 bases, leaving 10 bases between the germline ends. The CDR3 DNA reads TGTGCCAGCAGCCTGGACAGAAACTATGGCTACACCTTC. Translated: CASSLDRNYGYTF.

This clone was seen just once. CDR3 sequence: CASSYQTNTEAFF. The DNA of the CDR3 is TGTGCCAGCAGTTATCAGACGAACACTGAAGCTTTCTTT. The genes are TRBV6-5 and TRBJ1-1; D remains unclear. Germline values: CDR1 MNHEY, CDR2 SVGAGI. The CDR3 runs to 13 residues. The V gene lost 3 bases and the J gene lost 1 base, with 6 bases spanning the gap.